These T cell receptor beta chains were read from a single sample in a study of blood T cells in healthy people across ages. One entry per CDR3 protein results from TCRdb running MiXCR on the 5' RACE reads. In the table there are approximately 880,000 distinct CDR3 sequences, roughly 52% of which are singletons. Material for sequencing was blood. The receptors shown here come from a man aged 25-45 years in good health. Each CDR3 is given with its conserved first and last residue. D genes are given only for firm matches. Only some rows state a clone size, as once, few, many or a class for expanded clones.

CDR3aa: CASSDLGGPRNEQFF
CDR3nt: TGTGCCAGCAGTGACTTGGGGGGGCCTAGGAATGAGCAGTTCTTC
d_gene: -
abundance: few
v_gene: TRBV6-4
j_gene: TRBJ2-1

CDR3aa: CASMGGISYEQYF
CDR3nt: TGTGCCAGCATGGGGGGCATCTCCTACGAGCAGTACTTC
d_gene: -
abundance: -
v_gene: TRBV28
j_gene: TRBJ2-7

CDR3aa: CASSSHRDRLTDTQYF
CDR3nt: TGTGCCAGCAGTTCACATCGGGACAGGCTAACAGATACGCAGTATTTT
d_gene: TRBD1
abundance: -
v_gene: TRBV6-5
j_gene: TRBJ2-3

CDR3aa: CASRDGNIQYF
CDR3nt: TGTGCCAGCAGGGACGGAAACATTCAGTACTTC
d_gene: -
abundance: -
v_gene: TRBV28
j_gene: TRBJ2-4

CDR3aa: CASSLRIPSGGLAKEQFF
CDR3nt: TGTGCCAGCAGCTTAAGAATCCCTAGCGGGGGTCTCGCAAAAGAGCAGTTCTTC
d_gene: TRBD2
abundance: -
v_gene: TRBV11-2
j_gene: TRBJ2-1

CDR3aa: CASSGSSGGTHNEQFF
CDR3nt: TGCGCCAGCAGCGGATCTAGCGGGGGGACACACAATGAGCAGTTCTTC
d_gene: TRBD2
abundance: -
v_gene: TRBV4-1
j_gene: TRBJ2-1

CDR3aa: CSARTSGGRTDTQYF
CDR3nt: TGCAGCGCCCGGACTAGCGGGGGGAGGACAGATACGCAGTATTTT
d_gene: TRBD2
abundance: -
v_gene: TRBV29-1
j_gene: TRBJ2-3

CDR3aa: CASPKGGRTDTQYF
CDR3nt: TGTGCCAGCCCCAAGGGGGGCCGGACAGATACGCAGTATTTT
d_gene: -
abundance: -
v_gene: TRBV12-3/TRBV12-4
j_gene: TRBJ2-3

CDR3aa: CASNSGSNNEQFF
CDR3nt: TGTGCCAGCAACTCCGGATCAAACAATGAGCAGTTCTTC
d_gene: -
abundance: -
v_gene: TRBV7-9
j_gene: TRBJ2-1

CDR3aa: CSARDGETQYF
CDR3nt: TGCAGTGCTAGAGATGGGGAGACCCAGTACTTC
d_gene: -
abundance: -
v_gene: TRBV20-1
j_gene: TRBJ2-5

CDR3aa: CASTRRQGDEQYF
CDR3nt: TGTGCCAGCACCAGAAGACAGGGCGACGAGCAGTACTTC
d_gene: TRBD1
abundance: -
v_gene: TRBV6-2/TRBV6-3
j_gene: TRBJ2-7

CDR3aa: CASSYSRDTQYF
CDR3nt: TGTGCCAGCAGTTACTCCCGAGATACGCAGTATTTT
d_gene: -
abundance: -
v_gene: TRBV6-2/TRBV6-3
j_gene: TRBJ2-3

CDR3aa: CASSHTSGVPSYNEQFF
CDR3nt: TGTGCCAGCAGCCATACTAGCGGGGTCCCCTCCTACAATGAGCAGTTCTTC
d_gene: TRBD2
abundance: -
v_gene: TRBV7-2
j_gene: TRBJ2-1

CDR3aa: CSVEGLANTGELFF
CDR3nt: TGCAGCGTTGAGGGACTTGCGAACACCGGGGAGCTGTTTTTT
d_gene: -
abundance: -
v_gene: TRBV29-1
j_gene: TRBJ2-2

CDR3aa: CASRGREARTEAFF
CDR3nt: TGTGCCAGCAGGGGAAGAGAGGCCCGCACTGAAGCTTTCTTT
d_gene: -
abundance: -
v_gene: TRBV6-5
j_gene: TRBJ1-1

CDR3aa: CASSPMGSAYEQYF
CDR3nt: TGTGCCAGCAGCCCCATGGGATCTGCCTACGAGCAGTACTTC
d_gene: -
abundance: -
v_gene: TRBV9
j_gene: TRBJ2-7

CDR3aa: CASTKGGCQPQHF
CDR3nt: TGTGCCAGCACTAAGGGGGGGTGCCAGCCCCAGCATTTT
d_gene: -
abundance: -
v_gene: TRBV21-1
j_gene: TRBJ1-5

CDR3aa: CASSQVGGGYNERFF
CDR3nt: TGCGCCAGCAGCCAAGTAGGAGGGGGCTACAATGAGCGGTTCTTC
d_gene: -
abundance: -
v_gene: TRBV4-1
j_gene: TRBJ2-1

CDR3aa: CASSRDRAVDTQYF
CDR3nt: TGTGCCAGCAGCCGCGACAGGGCGGTAGATACGCAGTATTTT
d_gene: TRBD1
abundance: few
v_gene: TRBV11-1
j_gene: TRBJ2-3

CDR3aa: CAVSESWLRGANQETQYF
CDR3nt: TGTGCCGTCAGTGAGTCCTGGTTGCGGGGAGCCAACCAAGAGACCCAGTACTTC
d_gene: -
abundance: -
v_gene: TRBV10-3
j_gene: TRBJ2-5

CDR3aa: CASSWTSTGELFF
CDR3nt: TGTGCCAGCAGCTGGACTAGCACCGGGGAGCTGTTTTTT
d_gene: TRBD2
abundance: -
v_gene: TRBV7-2
j_gene: TRBJ2-2

CDR3aa: CASSIRQGLGDTQYF
CDR3nt: TGTGCCAGCAGCATCCGACAGGGGTTAGGAGATACGCAGTATTTT
d_gene: TRBD1
abundance: -
v_gene: TRBV9
j_gene: TRBJ2-3

CDR3aa: CTNSRRNYGTQYF
CDR3nt: TGTACCAACTCTAGGAGGAATTACGGGACCCAGTACTTC
d_gene: -
abundance: -
v_gene: TRBV2
j_gene: TRBJ2-5

CDR3aa: CASSALNTGELFF
CDR3nt: TGCGCCAGCAGCGCCTTAAACACCGGGGAGCTGTTTTTT
d_gene: -
abundance: once
v_gene: TRBV5-1
j_gene: TRBJ2-2

CDR3aa: CASRGTGTRETQYF
CDR3nt: TGTGCCAGCAGGGGGACAGGGACACGAGAGACCCAGTACTTC
d_gene: TRBD1
abundance: -
v_gene: TRBV27
j_gene: TRBJ2-5

CDR3aa: CASSLAPRTVVKVETQYF
CDR3nt: TGTGCCAGCAGCTTAGCGCCCCGGACAGTGGTTAAGGTCGAGACCCAGTACTTC
d_gene: -
abundance: once
v_gene: TRBV7-2
j_gene: TRBJ2-5

CDR3aa: CASGASSTDTQYF
CDR3nt: TGTGCGAGCGGGGCGAGCAGCACAGATACGCAGTATTTT
d_gene: TRBD2
abundance: -
v_gene: TRBV9
j_gene: TRBJ2-3

CDR3aa: CASSLADTTRYEQYF
CDR3nt: TGTGCCAGCAGTTTAGCGGACACCACCCGATACGAGCAGTACTTC
d_gene: -
abundance: -
v_gene: TRBV28
j_gene: TRBJ2-7